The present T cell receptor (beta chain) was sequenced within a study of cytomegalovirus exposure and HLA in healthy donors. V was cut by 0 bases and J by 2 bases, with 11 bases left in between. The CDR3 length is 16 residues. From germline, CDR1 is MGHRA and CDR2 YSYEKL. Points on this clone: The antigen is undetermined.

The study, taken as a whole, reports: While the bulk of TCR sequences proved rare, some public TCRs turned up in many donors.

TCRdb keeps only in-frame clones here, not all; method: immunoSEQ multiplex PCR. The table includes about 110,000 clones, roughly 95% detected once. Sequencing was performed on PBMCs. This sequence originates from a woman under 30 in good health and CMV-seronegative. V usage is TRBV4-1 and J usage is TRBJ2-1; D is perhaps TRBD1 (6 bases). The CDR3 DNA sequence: TGCGCCAGCAGCCAAGAAGGGGCAGGGGCCTACAATGAGCAGTTCTTC. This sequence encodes CASSQEGAGAYNEQFF.